Sequencing of this T cell receptor (beta chain) was carried out in a study of blood T cell repertoires in COVID-19. For the study at large: The United States, Italy and Spain were the sources of the acute and convalescent COVID-19 samples. From T cells, B-cell-depleted T cells, or PBMCs came the material, which was cDNA or gDNA.

This CDR3 is 13 amino acids long. The V segment lost 4 bases and the J segment 6 bases; nucleotides outside the gene matches: 5. Germline V gives CDR1 SGDLS, CDR2 YYNGEE. Profiled with immunoSEQ multiplex PCR; TCRdb holds only in-frame clones, not every one. The sample records about 260,000 clones, around 86% being singletons. This clone showed up many times. The sequence came from a man aged 40-50 years with active or convalescent COVID-19. The sequenced sample consisted of peripheral blood. V usage is TRBV9 and J usage is TRBJ2-3; 7 positions match TRBD1. CDR3 amino acids: CASSPGGWDTQYF. The CDR3 DNA reads TGTGCCAGCAGCCCAGGGGGTTGGGATACGCAGTATTTT.